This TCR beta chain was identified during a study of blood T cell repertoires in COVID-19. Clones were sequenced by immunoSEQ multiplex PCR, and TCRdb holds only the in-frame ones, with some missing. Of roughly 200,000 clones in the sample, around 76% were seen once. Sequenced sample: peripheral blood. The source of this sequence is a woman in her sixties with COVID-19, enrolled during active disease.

CDR3 in DNA: TGTGCCAGCAGTGAAGCGGACGGGACAGGGACCCAGCCCCAGCATTTT. Its translation is CASSEADGTGTQPQHF. The V and J genes are TRBV6-1 and TRBJ1-5; 9 nucleotides match TRBD1. V gave up 0 bases and J gave up 7 bases; unmatched junction bases: 7. Germline CDR1 and CDR2: MNHNS and SASEGT. This CDR3 contains 16 residues.